One and the same sample provided the 15 T cell receptor beta chains below, sequenced in a study of cytomegalovirus exposure and HLA in healthy donors. The repertoire was sequenced with immunoSEQ multiplex PCR; TCRdb's copy has only in-frame clones and lacks some. This sample yields 99,000 or so clones, of which roughly 86% are seen a single time; about 4% belongs to the top ten. Sequenced sample: PBMCs. These receptors originate from a woman aged 18-29 years in good health and CMV-seropositive.

This clone was counted a few times. The chain has TRBV19 and TRBJ1-5; the D is unclear. The CDR3 loop spans 12 amino acids. Per the germline V gene, CDR1 is LNHDA and CDR2 is SQIVND (reference sequence). The CDR3 coding sequence is TGTGCTAGCGGATATAGCAATCAGCCCCAGCATTTT. Translation: CASGYSNQPQHF.

The chain employs TRBV5-1 and TRBJ2-7; D perhaps matches TRBD1 (7 bases). Trimming took 0 bases from V and 2 from J, leaving 12 bases between them. The germline V gene has CDR1 SGHRS and CDR2 YFSETQ. The length of the CDR3 is 15 residues. The CDR3 reads CASSLVGRGAYEQYF. The CDR3 DNA follows: TGCGCCAGCAGCTTGGTCGGCAGGGGGGCCTACGAGCAGTACTTC.

The chain combines TRBV20-1 with TRBJ1-1; D unresolved. The CDR3 loop spans 11 amino acids. Germline lookup yields CDR1 DFQATT and CDR2 SNEGSKA (reference sequence). CDR3: CTGPMNTEAFF. The DNA of the CDR3 is TGCACTGGGCCCATGAACACTGAAGCTTTCTTT.

The chain uses TRBV15 and TRBJ1-5; tentatively, D is TRBD1 (6 bases). Germline V gene data show CDR1 as LNHNV and CDR2 as YYDKDF (reference sequence). V dropped 9 bases and J dropped 5 bases, with 11 bases sitting between them. This CDR3 has 12 amino acids. The CDR3 coding sequence is TGTGCCACTGCCAGGGGAGATCAGCCCCAGCATTTT. Encoded protein: CATARGDQPQHF.

V and J are TRBV28 and TRBJ1-2; tentative D call: TRBD1 (6 bases). CDR3 size: 13 residues. Trimming cost V 6 bases and J 6 bases, with 14 bases left between them. The germline gives CDR1 MDHEN, CDR2 SYDVKM. The CDR3 bases are TGTGCCAGCAGGAAAACAGGGAAGGATGGCTACACCTTC. Translation gives CASRKTGKDGYTF.

The sample holds a few counts of this clone. This chain links TRBV2 with TRBJ1-2, with D uncertain. CDR1 and CDR2 from the germline V gene are SNHLY and FYNNEI. This CDR3 contains 16 residues. With 6 bases removed from V and 2 bases from J, the gap between germline ends came to 19 bases. In DNA form, the CDR3 reads TGTGCCAGCAGACCCACACTGGGAGATTCGAACTATGGCTACACCTTC. As protein: CASRPTLGDSNYGYTF. Filled out from reference TRBV2 and TRBJ1-2, the complete variable domain reads EPEVTQTPSHQVTQMGQEVILRCVPISNHLYFYWYRQILGQKVEFLVSFYNNEISEKSEIFDDQFSVERPDGSNFTLKIRSTKLEDSAMYFCASRPTLGDSNYGYTFGSGTRLTVV.

As to this clone: The identical CDR3 is also encoded by other nucleotide sequences in the sample. The V call is TRBV2, the J call TRBJ2-7; D is unclear. The CDR3 is made up of 10 amino acids. The germline gives CDR1 SNHLY, CDR2 FYNNEI. Between the trimmed V and J ends, which lost 6 bases and 4 bases, there was a span of 4 bases. The CDR3 is CASSLYEQYF. The CDR3 DNA reads as TGTGCCAGCAGCCTTTACGAGCAGTACTTC.

The chain joins TRBV23-1 to TRBJ1-3, with a weak D call TRBD1 (5 bases). TRBV23-1 is treated as an ORF (open reading frame) with a function not yet certain. CDR3 size: 15 residues. V lost 0 bases, J lost 2 bases, and 8 bases lay in between. CDR3 residues: CASSQSSRAGNTIYF. In DNA, the CDR3 is TGCGCCAGCAGTCAATCGTCCAGGGCTGGAAACACCATATATTTT.

Notes on this clone: Additional DNA sequences in this sample encode the identical CDR3. The chain links TRBV28 to TRBJ2-5, with D perhaps TRBD1 (5 bases). V was shortened by 7 bases and J by 4 bases, with 19 bases between the two germline ends. Germline assignment: CDR1 MDHEN and CDR2 SYDVKM. The CDR3 totals 15 residues. The CDR3 loop reads CASTSPREFGETQYF. DNA for the CDR3: TGTGCCAGCACCTCCCCCAGGGAATTCGGAGAGACCCAGTACTTC.

J is TRBJ1-4 and V is TRBV9; possibly TRBD1 for D (5 bases). CDR3 length equals 15 residues. V was shortened by 0 bases and J by 8 bases, with 14 bases between the two germline ends. Per the germline V gene, CDR1 is SGDLS and CDR2 is YYNGEE. CDR3 nucleotides: TGTGCCAGCAGCGTAGCTACAGGTGGTGGAGAAAAACTGTTTTTT. As protein: CASSVATGGGEKLFF. The whole variable domain, remainder taken from reference TRBV9 and TRBJ1-4, is DSGVTQTPKHLITATGQRVTLRCSPRSGDLSVYWYQQSLDQGLQFLIQYYNGEERAKGNILERFSAQQFPDLHSELNLSSLELGDSALYFCASSVATGGGEKLFFGSGTQLSVL.

The rearrangement uses TRBV9 and TRBJ2-1, with 12 bases aligning to TRBD2. The CDR3 has 18 residues. The germline CDR1 and CDR2 sequences are SGDLS and YYNGEE. J lost 6 bases, V lost 0 bases, and 10 bases had no gene match. CDR3 amino acids: CASSVGRLAGGPGNEQFF. CDR3 bases: TGTGCCAGCAGCGTAGGCAGGCTAGCGGGGGGGCCGGGCAATGAGCAGTTCTTC. Combining the CDR3 with reference TRBV9 and TRBJ2-1 gives the whole variable domain DSGVTQTPKHLITATGQRVTLRCSPRSGDLSVYWYQQSLDQGLQFLIQYYNGEERAKGNILERFSAQQFPDLHSELNLSSLELGDSALYFCASSVGRLAGGPGNEQFFGPGTRLTVL.

This chain links TRBV11-2 with TRBJ2-1, with 10 bases identical to TRBD2. The CDR3 is 16 residues long. V shed 5 bases, J shed 5 bases, and the junction held 9 bases outside the gene matches. Germline V gene sequence: CDR1 SGHAT, CDR2 FQNNGV. The CDR3: CASSTRLAGANNEQFF. CDR3 coding DNA: TGTGCCAGCAGCACTAGGCTAGCGGGGGCCAACAATGAGCAGTTCTTC.

The rearrangement uses TRBV6-6 and TRBJ2-7; D perhaps matches TRBD2 (5 bases). Trimming removed 0 bases from V and 4 bases from J, with 13 bases in between. Germline V gene sequence: CDR1 MNHNY, CDR2 SVGAGI (reference sequence). The CDR3 contains 15 residues. The CDR3 DNA sequence: TGTGCCAGCAGTTACTCGGAGGACCTCGGTTACGAGCAGTACTTC. The encoded protein is CASSYSEDLGYEQYF.

This clone is a singleton in its sample. V usage is TRBV11-3 and J usage is TRBJ1-1; the match to TRBD1 covers 7 bases. Germline values: CDR1 SGHNT, CDR2 YENEEA. The CDR3 is 16 residues long. Losses at the gene ends were 2 bases for V and 0 bases for J; bases not matched to a gene: 6. The CDR3 loop is CASSLRGQLLNTEAFF. CDR3 bases: TGTGCCAGCAGCTTAAGGGGACAGCTCCTGAACACTGAAGCTTTCTTT.

In the case of this clone: The junction shows a germline mismatch at one end, possibly a read error. This chain links TRBV28 with TRBJ1-2; 8 bases align to TRBD1. The CDR3 sequence is 16 residues long. From germline, CDR1 is MDHEN and CDR2 SYDVKM. The CDR3 here is CASSLSQGALRRGYIF. The DNA for the CDR3 is TGTGCCAGCAGTTTATCGCAGGGGGCCTTGCGGCGTGGCTACATCTTC.